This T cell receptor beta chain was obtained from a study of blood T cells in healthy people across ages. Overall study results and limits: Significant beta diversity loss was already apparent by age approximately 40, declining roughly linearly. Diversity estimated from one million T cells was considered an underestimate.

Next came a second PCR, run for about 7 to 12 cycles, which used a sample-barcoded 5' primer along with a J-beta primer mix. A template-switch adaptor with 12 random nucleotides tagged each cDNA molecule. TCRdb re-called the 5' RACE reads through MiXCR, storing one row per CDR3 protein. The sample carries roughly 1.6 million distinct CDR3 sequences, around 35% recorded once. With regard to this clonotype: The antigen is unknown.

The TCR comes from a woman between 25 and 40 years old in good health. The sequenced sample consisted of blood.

CDR3 DNA sequence: TGTGCCAGCAGCCACCACGGGTCGAACACTGAAGCTTTCTTT. Residues: CASSHHGSNTEAFF. The chain is built from TRBV3-1 and TRBJ1-1; D unresolved. From germline, CDR1 is LGHDT and CDR2 YNNKEL (reference sequence). Trimming shortened V by 3 bases and J by 1 base, and 9 bases separated the two germline ends. The CDR3 loop spans 14 amino acids. Full variable domain (rest looked up from reference TRBV3-1 and TRBJ1-1): DTAVSQTPKYLVTQMGNDKSIKCEQNLGHDTMYWYKQDSKKFLKIMFSYNNKELIINETVPNRFSPKSPDKAHLNLHINSLELGDSAVYFCASSHHGSNTEAFFGQGTRLTVV.